What follows are 3 T cell receptor beta chains derived from one specimen sequenced in a study of tumor-infiltrating lymphocytes in primary liver carcinoma. Without any cell sorting, about 19-31 mg of bulk tissue yielded co-extracted RNA and DNA. Using a constant-region primer together with ProtoScript II reverse transcriptase, TCR beta cDNA was made from roughly 540 ng of total RNA. Three nested multiplex PCR rounds, a slightly modified ARM-PCR method, built the TCR beta libraries. Researchers ran the first two PCR rounds for roughly 11 cycles each with TRBV1-TRBV30 forward primers and a C-beta reverse primer. TCRdb itself ran the multiplex PCR reads through MiXCR, one entry per CDR3 protein. This sample has 90,000 to 100,000 distinct CDR3 sequences, with almost 70% found just once. Sequencing was done on a sample of liver tumor tissue from sampling region 5. Specified subset: tumor region T5, tumor centre. These receptor sequences come from a woman in her sixties or seventies with primary liver carcinoma and hepatitis B virus infection.

To note about this clonotype: One end of the junction does not line up with germline, which may come from a read error. J is TRBJ2-2 and V is TRBV5-1, with a weak D call TRBD1 (7 bases). This CDR3 comprises 16 residues. Germline V gene sequence: CDR1 SGHRS, CDR2 YFSETQ. CDR3 DNA sequence: TGCGCCAGCAGCTGGCAGACAGGGTGGCGAACCGGGGGGCTGTTTTTT. Residues: CASSWQTGWRTGGLFF.

As for this clonotype: One end of the junction varies from germline; a read error may be responsible. This chain links TRBV7-9 with TRBJ2-1; maybe TRBD1 (6 bases). The CDR3 is 17 residues long. Germline assignment: CDR1 SEHNR and CDR2 FQNEAQ (reference sequence). CDR3 DNA: TGTGCCAGCAGCGCCCCTGGAACAGGGAGCTTCTACAATGAGCGGTTCTTC. It specifies CASSAPGTGSFYNERFF. The full variable domain, rest sourced from reference TRBV7-9 and TRBJ2-1, is DTGVSQNPRHKITKRGQNVTFRCDPISEHNRLYWYRQTLGQGPEFLTYFQNEAQLEKSRLLSDRFSAERPKGSFSTLEIQRTEQGDSAMYLCASSAPGTGSFYNERFFGPGTRLTVL.

This clonotype was observed a few times. The genes are TRBV2 and TRBJ2-1, with TRBD2 as a possible D gene (5 bases). The germline CDR1 and CDR2 sequences are SNHLY and FYNNEI. Deletions cut 9 bases from V and 4 bases from J, with 25 bases between. This CDR3 has 17 residues. As DNA, the CDR3 is TGTGCCAGTACCGATGGGAAGGGATTGACTATTTACAATGAGCAGTTCTTC. It is translated as CASTDGKGLTIYNEQFF.